The sequence of this T cell receptor beta chain was determined in a study of T cells in Graves' hyperthyroidism and ophthalmopathy. RNA transcripts yielded amplified TCR beta CDR3 regions. The HTBI set primed first-round TCR CDR3 RT-PCR. TCRdb ran MiXCR on the multiplex PCR reads and lists one entry per CDR3 protein. The sample carries a few hundred thousand distinct CDR3 sequences, roughly 50% recorded once. This clonotype was recorded once. As yet, its antigen is unknown. Any patient presenting with uncontrolled infection, other autoimmune disease, pregnancy or lactation was left out. The CDR3 spans 16 residues. Germline loops: CDR1 SGHTA, CDR2 FQGNSA. With 6 bases removed from V and 5 bases from J, the gap between germline ends came to 22 bases. Study observations and caveats: In simple terms, a model built on 13 V-J features told ophthalmopathy apart from stable hyperthyroidism.

Sequencing input: peripheral blood or thyroid tissue (not recorded which). J is TRBJ2-5 and V is TRBV7-2, with D unresolved. The TCR originated in a woman between 18 and 29 years old with Graves' hyperthyroidism. CDR3 sequence reads: CASSRQRSYGSETQYF. CDR3 nucleotides: TGTGCCAGCAGTCGCCAGAGGAGCTATGGTTCGGAGACCCAGTACTTC. Based on the CDR3 plus reference TRBV7-2 and TRBJ2-5, the full variable domain is GAGVSQSPSNKVTEKGKDVELRCDPISGHTALYWYRQSLGQGLEFLIYFQGNSAPDKSGLPSDRFSAERTGGSVSTLTIQRTQQEDSAVYLCASSRQRSYGSETQYFGPGTRLLVL.